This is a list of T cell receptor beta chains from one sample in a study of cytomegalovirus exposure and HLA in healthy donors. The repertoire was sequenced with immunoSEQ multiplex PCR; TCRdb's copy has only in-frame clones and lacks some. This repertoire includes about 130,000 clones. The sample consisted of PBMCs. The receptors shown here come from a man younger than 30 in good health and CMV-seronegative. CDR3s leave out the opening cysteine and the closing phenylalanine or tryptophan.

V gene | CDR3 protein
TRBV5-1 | ASRSTAPRGEQY
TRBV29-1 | SVEAGGPSIDTQY
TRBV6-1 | ASSEGPGGWGTEAF
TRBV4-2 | ASSQGGTGGDGNTIY
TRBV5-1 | ASSTGDNSYNEQF
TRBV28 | ASSLSTGAYEQY
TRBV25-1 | ASSDWGHTQY
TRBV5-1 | ASSLSEGWGNEQF
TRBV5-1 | ASSLVGQDGYT
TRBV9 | ASSLGAGSTGELF
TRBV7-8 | ASSLLDSYQPQH
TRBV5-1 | ASSILAFNEQF
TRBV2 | ASRQGASGYT
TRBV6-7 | ASLKPRQFSLDIQY
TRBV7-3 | ASSLDWGTDTQY
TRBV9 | ASSVGGRGETQY
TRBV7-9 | ASSQGQSNEKLF
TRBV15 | ATSRDLGSYEQY
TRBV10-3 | AITPGLAGNEQF
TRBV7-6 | ASSTAGLAGGPRDTQY
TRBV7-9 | ASRAGLSYNSPLH
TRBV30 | AWSPYSYEQY
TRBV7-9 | ASSSTRSTDALLTLH
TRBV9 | ASSATGGSETQY
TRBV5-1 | ASSYDNPSNQPQH
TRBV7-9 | ASSFGRRAIHQETQY
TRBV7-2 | ASSLSRLAGRAYEQY
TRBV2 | ASRVSGTGLRGYT
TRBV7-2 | ASSLVGGGTDTQY